What follows are 26 T cell receptor beta chains derived from one specimen sequenced in a study of cytomegalovirus exposure and HLA in healthy donors. PCR primers comprised 60 Vbeta and 13 Jbeta primers. Produced via immunoSEQ multiplex PCR; TCRdb's table is partial and in-frame only. The sample consists of 150,000 to 200,000 clones, roughly 81% of them appearing once. The source material was PBMCs. The receptors come from a girl aged 5 to 17 in good health and CMV-seropositive.

This chain joins TRBV12-5 and TRBJ1-1, with 10 positions matching TRBD1. CDR1 is LGHNT, CDR2 FRNRAP, per germline. With V trimmed by 5 bases and J by 5 bases, 14 bases remained unmatched. CDR3 size: 17 residues. CDR3 loop: CASGGRGDRGLGTEAFF. CDR3 sequence (DNA): TGTGCTAGTGGTGGCCGGGGAGACAGGGGGCTCGGAACTGAAGCTTTCTTT.

The chain is built from TRBV5-1 and TRBJ1-2; TRBD1 agrees at 8 bases. V shed 0 bases and J 2 bases; nucleotides not matched to a gene: 6. Germline loops: CDR1 SGHRS, CDR2 YFSETQ. CDR3 length equals 16 residues. This CDR3 is CASSLESRDRNYGYTF. The DNA for the CDR3 is TGCGCCAGCAGCTTGGAATCTCGGGACAGGAACTATGGCTACACCTTC.

CDR3 residues: CASSLGRNTEAFF. The CDR3 bases are TGTGCCAGCAGCTTGGGGCGGAACACTGAAGCTTTCTTT. The chain recombines TRBV7-6 with TRBJ1-1; TRBD1 is a possible D gene (5 bases). Germline CDR1 is SGHVS and CDR2 is FNYEAQ. Between the trimmed V and J ends, which lost 3 bases and 1 base, there was a span of 6 bases. The CDR3 loop spans 13 amino acids.

Only a few counts were recorded for this clone. This sequence joins TRBV15 and TRBJ2-5; 9 bases are shared with TRBD2. The germline CDR1 and CDR2 sequences are LNHNV and YYDKDF (reference sequence). The CDR3 sequence is 16 residues long. The V gene end was trimmed by 1 base and the J gene end by 1 base; junction bases not matched to a gene: 4. The CDR3 region has the DNA TGTGCCACCAGCAGAGTAAGCGGGGGGTTCCAAGAGACCCAGTACTTC. Translating it yields CATSRVSGGFQETQYF.

The genes are TRBV7-9 and TRBJ2-7, with TRBD1 matching 9 bases. The J segment lost 5 bases and the V segment lost 5 bases, leaving 7 bases of the junction unmatched. Looked up from germline, CDR1 is SEHNR and CDR2 is FQNEAQ (reference sequence). The CDR3 totals 14 residues. The CDR3 sequence: CASSLDRGWDEQYF. The CDR3 DNA sequence: TGTGCCAGCAGCCTGGACAGGGGTTGGGACGAGCAGTACTTC.

V usage is TRBV19 and J usage is TRBJ2-3; D is perhaps TRBD2 (6 bases). With 7 bases removed from V and 2 bases from J, the gap between germline ends came to 19 bases. Per germline, CDR1 LNHDA and CDR2 SQIVND (reference sequence). The CDR3 covers 16 residues. The CDR3 coding sequence is TGTGCCAGTACTTCTCCCTCGGGACTCACCACAGATACGCAGTATTTT. Translation gives CASTSPSGLTTDTQYF.

The rearrangement links TRBV6-1 to TRBJ1-3; TRBD1 matches 8 bases. The CDR3 is made up of 19 amino acids. J was trimmed by 5 bases and V by 3 bases; bases with no gene match: 18. Germline V gene data show CDR1 as MNHNS and CDR2 as SASEGT. In DNA, the CDR3 is TGTGCCAGCAGTGACCCTACGATTTGGCGAGGACAGGGAAGAAACACCATATATTTT. Its protein is CASSDPTIWRGQGRNTIYF.

This clone occurred a few times. This sequence joins TRBV27 and TRBJ1-2; 8 nucleotides align to TRBD1. Germline trimming cut 1 base from V and 7 bases from J; bases unmatched to any gene: 17. Germline V lookup: CDR1 MNHEY, CDR2 SMNVEV (reference sequence). The CDR3 extends over 18 amino acids. The CDR3 is CASSLYPRTGSIGSGYTF. Written as DNA, the CDR3 is TGTGCCAGCAGTTTATACCCCCGGACAGGGAGTATAGGCAGTGGCTACACCTTC.

This rearrangement joins TRBV5-1 to TRBJ1-2; 10 bases fit TRBD1. With 5 bases clipped from V and 2 bases from J, the junction kept 6 bases outside the gene matches. Germline V gene sequence: CDR1 SGHRS, CDR2 YFSETQ. There are 15 residues in the CDR3. The CDR3 DNA reads TGCGCCAGCAGTACCGGGACAGGGGAAAACTATGGCTACACCTTC. Translated: CASSTGTGENYGYTF.

The chain links TRBV6-6 to TRBJ1-1, with D possibly being TRBD1 (5 bases). Trimming removed 7 bases from V and 3 bases from J, with 12 bases in between. Germline V lookup: CDR1 MNHNY, CDR2 SVGAGI (reference sequence). The CDR3 loop spans 13 amino acids. The CDR3 is CASTRGLDTEAFF. As DNA, the CDR3 is TGTGCCAGCACAAGGGGTTTGGACACTGAAGCTTTCTTT.

This chain joins TRBV9 and TRBJ1-4, with a tentative D call TRBD1 (5 bases). Trimming left V 3 bases short and J 12 bases short, with 12 bases between. CDR1 is SGDLS and CDR2 is YYNGEE in the germline V gene. The CDR3 length is 12 residues. The DNA for the CDR3 is TGTGCCAGCAGCGCCCCCCCGGGGGAACTGTTTTTT. Amino acids: CASSAPPGELFF. Combining the CDR3 with reference TRBV9 and TRBJ1-4 gives the whole variable domain DSGVTQTPKHLITATGQRVTLRCSPRSGDLSVYWYQQSLDQGLQFLIQYYNGEERAKGNILERFSAQQFPDLHSELNLSSLELGDSALYFCASSAPPGELFFGSGTQLSVL.

CDR3 nucleotides: TGTGCCAGCAGCTCCCCCAGCGGACAGAGTGATTACGAGCAGTACTTC. This codes for CASSSPSGQSDYEQYF. This chain links TRBV5-4 with TRBJ2-7, with D possibly being TRBD1 (6 bases). Germline values: CDR1 SGHNT, CDR2 YYREEE (reference sequence). The CDR3 is made up of 16 amino acids. V dropped 3 bases and J dropped 4 bases, with 20 bases sitting between them.

The gene calls are TRBV5-1 and TRBJ2-3; tentatively, D is TRBD1 (5 bases). The CDR3 extends over 16 amino acids. In germline, CDR1 is SGHRS, CDR2 YFSETQ. V lost 0 bases to trimming and J lost 0 bases, with 11 bases between them. Here the CDR3 reads CASSLDRGLSTDTQYF. The CDR3 nucleotides are TGCGCCAGCAGCTTGGATAGGGGCCTTAGCACAGATACGCAGTATTTT. Using reference TRBV5-1 and TRBJ2-3 for the parts outside the CDR3, the full variable domain is KAGVTQTPRYLIKTRGQQVTLSCSPISGHRSVSWYQQTPGQGLQFLFEYFSETQRNKGNFPGRFSGRQFSNSRSEMNVSTLELGDSALYLCASSLDRGLSTDTQYFGPGTRLTVL.

The gene calls are TRBV6-4 and TRBJ1-6; TRBD1 aligns across 7 bases. The ends lost 6 bases at V and 8 bases at J; junction bases unmatched: 7. Germline-derived CDR1 and CDR2 are MRHNA and SNTAGT. The CDR3 has 14 residues. For the CDR3, the DNA is TGTGCCAGCAGGGCCGGGACAGTGGATTCACCCCTCCACTTT. Translation: CASRAGTVDSPLHF.

As to this clone: An end of the junction differs from the germline gene, which may be a read error. The chain carries TRBV7-7 and TRBJ2-5; a weak D match, TRBD1 (5 bases). The J call may be in error: the DNA end matches TRBJ2-7 better. This CDR3 region has 16 residues. Germline CDR1 SSHAT, CDR2 FNYEAQ (reference sequence). The chain's CDR3 is CASRTGASGPINEQYF. The CDR3 DNA sequence: TGTGCTAGCAGAACTGGGGCATCAGGGCCGATTAACGAGCAGTACTTC.

This chain links TRBV7-2 with TRBJ2-2; 8 positions match TRBD2. The CDR3 extends over 16 amino acids. The germline V gene has CDR1 SGHTA and CDR2 FQGNSA. The V gene end was trimmed by 6 bases and the J gene end by 7 bases; junction bases not matched to a gene: 13. The CDR3 loop is CASRPSRGGPVGELFF. The DNA of the CDR3 is TGTGCCAGCAGACCGTCCCGGGGGGGCCCGGTCGGGGAGCTGTTTTTT.

The V gene is TRBV19, the J gene TRBJ2-3; 8 bases are shared with TRBD1. V trimming: 0 bases; J trimming: 1 base; junction bases outside the gene matches: 3. The CDR3 sequence is 16 residues long. Germline values: CDR1 LNHDA, CDR2 SQIVND (reference sequence). The CDR3 bases are TGTGCCAGTAGTATAGATTGGACAGGGCGCACAGATACGCAGTATTTT. This codes for CASSIDWTGRTDTQYF.

The chain uses TRBV6-6 and TRBJ1-2, with D perhaps matching TRBD1 (5 bases). This CDR3 is 16 amino acids long. Germline loops: CDR1 MNHNY, CDR2 SVGAGI (reference sequence). V lost 5 bases to trimming and J lost 0 bases, with 16 bases between them. The CDR3 protein is CASSQLHRPTNYGYTF. CDR3 nucleotide sequence: TGTGCCAGCAGTCAGCTCCACAGGCCCACTAACTATGGCTACACCTTC.

The rearrangement uses TRBV9 and TRBJ1-1, with no clear D. The V gene lost 0 bases and the J gene lost 1 base, with 10 bases spanning the gap. Looked up from germline, CDR1 is SGDLS and CDR2 is YYNGEE. The CDR3 consists of 15 residues. The CDR3 nucleotides are TGTGCCAGCAGCGTAGGGTCAGGTAAGAACACTGAAGCTTTCTTT. Amino acids: CASSVGSGKNTEAFF.

This chain connects TRBV29-1 to TRBJ1-3; D remains ambiguous. V lost 6 bases and J lost 2, with 8 bases in between. Germline lookup yields CDR1 SQVTM and CDR2 ANQGSEA. The CDR3 runs to 12 residues. CDR3 in amino acids: CSVPRTGNTIYF. The DNA of the CDR3 is TGCAGCGTCCCTCGTACTGGAAACACCATATATTTT.

This chain uses TRBV4-1 with TRBJ1-1; D might be TRBD1 (6 bases). The CDR3 totals 17 residues. Between the trimmed V and J ends, which lost 1 base and 0 bases, there was a span of 15 bases. Germline V CDR1 and CDR2: MGHRA, YSYEKL. CDR3 DNA: TGCGCCAGCAGCCAAGTCATACAGGGTTTGGTGAACACTGAAGCTTTCTTT. This codes for CASSQVIQGLVNTEAFF.

The chain carries TRBV9 and TRBJ2-2; TRBD2 might be the D (5 bases). The germline gives CDR1 SGDLS, CDR2 YYNGEE. CDR3 size: 17 residues. V gave up 2 bases and J gave up 5 bases, with 19 bases separating them. CDR3: CASSVEGERLQTGELFF. CDR3 coding DNA: TGTGCCAGCAGCGTCGAGGGAGAGCGTCTACAGACCGGGGAGCTGTTTTTT.

The V call is TRBV2, the J call TRBJ2-1, with 7 bases matching TRBD2. The CDR3 has 17 residues. Germline trimming cut 6 bases from V and 7 bases from J; bases unmatched to any gene: 18. Looked up from germline, CDR1 is SNHLY and CDR2 is FYNNEI. The CDR3 sequence is CASRPFPPLPGGNEQFF. The DNA for the CDR3 is TGTGCCAGCAGACCTTTCCCTCCCCTCCCGGGGGGAAATGAGCAGTTCTTC.

This clone was seen a handful of times. The chain uses TRBV7-9 and TRBJ1-2; 9 bases align to TRBD1. The CDR3 has 13 amino acids. CDR1 and CDR2 (germline): SEHNR, FQNEAQ (reference sequence). V trimming: 7 bases; J trimming: 4 bases; junction bases outside the gene matches: 4. The CDR3 is CASKQGQGYGYTF. Here the CDR3 DNA reads TGTGCCAGCAAGCAGGGACAGGGCTATGGCTACACCTTC.

The chain recombines TRBV19 with TRBJ2-5; 8 bases align to TRBD2. Germline CDR1 is LNHDA and CDR2 is SQIVND (reference sequence). V shed 2 bases and J 2 bases; nucleotides not matched to a gene: 4. The CDR3 runs to 15 residues. The CDR3 is CASSISGGRQETQYF. The CDR3 DNA follows: TGTGCCAGTAGTATAAGCGGGGGCCGACAAGAGACCCAGTACTTC.

The chain employs TRBV4-2 and TRBJ1-1, with D perhaps TRBD1 (6 bases). In germline, CDR1 is LGHNA, CDR2 YNFKEQ. The CDR3 consists of 14 residues. Trimming cost V 0 bases and J 5 bases, with 10 bases left between them. CDR3 protein: CASSQEQGWTEAFF. CDR3 DNA sequence: TGTGCCAGCAGCCAAGAACAGGGTTGGACTGAAGCTTTCTTT.